The 20 T cell receptor beta chains presented below share a single source sample, sequenced in a study of T cells in Graves' hyperthyroidism and ophthalmopathy. Amplification targeted TCR beta CDR3 regions from RNA transcripts. TCR CDR3 underwent first-round RT-PCR with the HTBI primer set. TCRdb passed the multiplex PCR reads through MiXCR, listing each CDR3 protein once. Here the sample spans 400,000 to 550,000 distinct CDR3 sequences, roughly 24% being singletons. The sequencing sample was made of blood. The receptors stem from a woman in her 30s with Graves' ophthalmopathy.

The J gene is TRBJ1-1, the V gene TRBV12-3 or TRBV12-4, with D perhaps TRBD1 (6 bases). The V end was cut by 0 bases, the J end by 7 bases, with 18 bases between. This CDR3 comprises 16 residues. CDR3 DNA sequence: TGTGCCAGCAGTTTAGCGCTTTTGTGGCAGGGGCTTGAAGCTTTCTTT. The encoded protein is CASSLALLWQGLEAFF.

This clonotype showed up many times. The chain links TRBV11-1 to TRBJ2-7, with 7 bases identical to TRBD1. The CDR3 runs 13 residues. From germline, CDR1 is SGHAT and CDR2 FQDESV (reference sequence). Germline trimming cut 6 bases from V and 6 bases from J; bases unmatched to any gene: 8. The CDR3 loop is CASSDDRAGEQYF. In DNA form, the CDR3 reads TGTGCCAGCAGTGACGACAGGGCAGGCGAGCAGTACTTC.

This clonotype was seen at least ten times. V usage is TRBV20-1 and J usage is TRBJ2-7, with 10 bases that match TRBD1. Germline CDR1 and CDR2: DFQATT and SNEGSKA (reference sequence). Losses at the gene ends were 0 bases for V and 5 bases for J; bases not matched to a gene: 10. The CDR3 is made up of 16 amino acids. The CDR3 DNA is TGCAGTGCTAGAGATGCCGCCCGACAGGGGGCAGACGAGCAGTACTTC. This translates into CSARDAARQGADEQYF.

The table lists this clonotype with many counts. CDR3 DNA: TGTGCCAGCAGTTTAAGAGAGACGAACACTGAAGCTTTCTTT. Translation gives CASSLRETNTEAFF. The chain has TRBV12-3 or TRBV12-4 and TRBJ1-1; D unresolved. The CDR3 covers 14 residues. Trimming left V 2 bases short and J 1 base short, with 8 bases between.

In its sample, this clonotype was seen many times. V gene TRBV12-3 or TRBV12-4 combines with J gene TRBJ1-5; a possible D gene is TRBD1 (5 bases). V shed 5 bases and J shed 3 bases, with 8 bases lying between them. This CDR3 is 13 amino acids long. CDR3 bases: TGTGCCAGCAGTCAGGGTACCAATCAGCCCCAGCATTTT. It codes for CASSQGTNQPQHF.

This clonotype occurred many times. The CDR3 region has the DNA TGCAGCGTTGACGGGGACTCTTATGGCTACACCTTC. This codes for CSVDGDSYGYTF. The rearrangement links TRBV29-1 to TRBJ1-2, with D perhaps matching TRBD1 (5 bases). From germline, CDR1 is SQVTM and CDR2 ANQGSEA. Trimming left V 3 bases short and J 5 bases short, with 10 bases between. The CDR3 consists of 12 residues.

This clonotype has a count of ten or more. The CDR3 sequence is CSAYRQGVPNYGYTF. In nucleotides, the CDR3 is TGCAGTGCGTATCGACAGGGCGTACCTAACTATGGCTACACCTTC. V is TRBV20-1 and J is TRBJ1-2; 7 bases fit TRBD1. Germline V lookup: CDR1 DFQATT, CDR2 SNEGSKA (reference sequence). V was pared by 6 bases and J by 0 bases, with 10 bases of the junction left unmatched. The CDR3 is 15 amino acids.

This clonotype was detected ten times or more. V usage is TRBV6-5 and J usage is TRBJ1-1; no clear D gene. Trimming removed 2 bases at V and 1 base at J, with 5 bases between. CDR1 is MNHEY and CDR2 is SVGAGI in the germline V gene. This CDR3 spans 13 amino acids. The CDR3 nucleotides read TGTGCCAGCAGTTACAAGGGGAACACTGAAGCTTTCTTT. Its protein is CASSYKGNTEAFF.

This chain joins TRBV28 and TRBJ2-7; the D is unclear. Germline CDR1 MDHEN, CDR2 SYDVKM. The V end lost 6 bases, the J end lost 0 bases, and 12 bases lay between the germline ends. The CDR3 sequence is 14 residues long. CDR3 DNA: TGTGCCAGCAGGTCATCGTTGGGCTCCTACGAGCAGTACTTC. It specifies CASRSSLGSYEQYF.

This clonotype showed up many times. This CDR3 is CSVGAQAMGEQYF. CDR3 in DNA: TGCAGCGTTGGAGCCCAAGCCATGGGGGAGCAGTACTTC. The chain couples TRBV29-1 to TRBJ2-7; D is undetermined. V lost 4 bases, J lost 7 bases, and 17 bases lay in between. Germline V gene lookup returns CDR1 SQVTM and CDR2 ANQGSEA. The CDR3 loop spans 13 amino acids.

The genes are TRBV29-1 and TRBJ1-5; D not certain. The CDR3 spans 13 residues. Germline V gene sequence: CDR1 SQVTM, CDR2 ANQGSEA. The V end was cut by 4 bases, the J end by 3 bases, with 10 bases between. The CDR3 DNA reads TGCAGCGTTGGGACGGACCCCAATCAGCCCCAGCATTTT. This gives the protein CSVGTDPNQPQHF. The variable domain in full, completed from reference TRBV29-1 and TRBJ1-5, reads SAVISQKPSRDICQRGTSLTIQCQVDSQVTMMFWYRQQPGQSLTLIATANQGSEATYESGFVIDKFPISRPNLTFSTLTVSNMSPEDSSIYLCSVGTDPNQPQHFGDGTRLSIL.

This clonotype was picked up many times. The J gene is TRBJ1-1, the V gene TRBV6-5; the match to TRBD1 covers 11 bases. There are 15 residues in the CDR3. V shed 4 bases and J 5 bases; nucleotides not matched to a gene: 6. Germline CDR1 reads MNHEY; CDR2 reads SVGAGI. CDR3 in amino acids: CASSSWGTGGTEAFF. The CDR3 nucleotides read TGTGCCAGCAGTTCCTGGGGGACAGGGGGGACTGAAGCTTTCTTT.

This clonotype was found many times. V gene TRBV29-1 combines with J gene TRBJ1-1, with no clear D. The CDR3 runs to 10 residues. V lost 3 bases and J lost 11, with 10 bases in between. CDR1 SQVTM and CDR2 ANQGSEA come from the germline V gene. The chain's CDR3 is CSVEAELAFF. DNA for the CDR3: TGCAGCGTTGAGGCAGAATTGGCTTTCTTT.

This clonotype was seen many times. The chain recombines TRBV2 with TRBJ2-7, with 7 nucleotides matching TRBD1. This CDR3 is 17 amino acids long. CDR1 SNHLY and CDR2 FYNNEI come from the germline V gene. V lost 8 bases, J lost 4 bases, and 20 bases stayed unmatched. This chain's CDR3 is CASVPGQVQKRGYEQYF. The CDR3 nucleotides are TGTGCCAGCGTCCCTGGACAGGTACAAAAACGGGGTTACGAGCAGTACTTC.

The chain is built from TRBV7-3 and TRBJ1-3; unclear D gene. The germline V and J ends were trimmed by 5 bases and 0 bases, with 14 bases remaining between them. The CDR3 is 16 residues long. CDR1 and CDR2 from the germline V gene are SGHTA and FQGTGA. CDR3 sequence (DNA): TGTGCCAGCAGCCCCGGCCCGGTTGGCTCTGGAAACACCATATATTTT. As protein: CASSPGPVGSGNTIYF. Together with reference TRBV7-3 and TRBJ1-3, the CDR3 gives the full variable domain: GAGVSQTPSNKVTEKGKYVELRCDPISGHTALYWYRQSLGQGPEFLIYFQGTGAADDSGLPNDRFFAVRPEGSVSTLKIQRTERGDSAVYLCASSPGPVGSGNTIYFGEGSWLTVV.

The CDR3 is CAIKGTSGGDEQYF. For the CDR3, the DNA is TGTGCCATCAAGGGGACCTCGGGAGGCGACGAGCAGTACTTC. The rearrangement uses TRBV10-3 and TRBJ2-7; 7 bases line up with TRBD2. The CDR3 loop spans 14 amino acids. V dropped 7 bases and J dropped 5; count of bases not matched to a gene: 11. Germline CDR1 is ENHRY and CDR2 is SYGVKD.

The V gene is TRBV5-6, the J gene TRBJ1-1; 7 bases match TRBD1. V dropped 2 bases and J dropped 1; count of bases not matched to a gene: 5. The CDR3 is made up of 15 amino acids. Per the germline V gene, CDR1 is SGHDT and CDR2 is YYEEEE. CDR3 nucleotides: TGTGCCAGCAGCTTCAGGGGGGTGAGGAACACTGAAGCTTTCTTT. Amino acid sequence: CASSFRGVRNTEAFF. Supplemented by reference TRBV5-6 and TRBJ1-1, the full variable domain reads DAGVTQSPTHLIKTRGQQVTLRCSPKSGHDTVSWYQQALGQGPQFIFQYYEEEERQRGNFPDRFSGHQFPNYSSELNVNALLLGDSALYLCASSFRGVRNTEAFFGQGTRLTVV.

The rearrangement links TRBV24-1 to TRBJ2-3, with unresolved D. This CDR3 region has 12 residues. Germline assignment: CDR1 KGHDR and CDR2 SFDVKD. The V gene lost 6 bases and the J gene lost 5 bases, with 8 bases spanning the gap. CDR3 sequence: CATSQDEDTQYF. CDR3 DNA: TGTGCCACCAGTCAGGACGAAGATACGCAGTATTTT.

This clonotype was counted at least ten times. This chain connects TRBV6-1 to TRBJ1-1, with a possible D match to TRBD1 (5 bases). CDR1 is MNHNS and CDR2 is SASEGT in the germline V gene. With 5 bases removed from V and 4 bases from J, the gap between germline ends came to 14 bases. CDR3 length: 14 residues. The CDR3 here is CASSKRWGTTEAFF. The CDR3 nucleotides are TGTGCCAGCAGTAAACGGTGGGGGACCACTGAAGCTTTCTTT.

A single count supports this clonotype. V and J are TRBV4-1 and TRBJ1-1; no clear D gene. Germline V CDR1 and CDR2: MGHRA, YSYEKL. Trimming took off 1 base at V and 3 bases at J, with 9 bases between the two ends. The CDR3 has 14 residues. The CDR3: CASSQVFKYTEAFF. CDR3 bases: TGCGCCAGCAGCCAAGTCTTTAAGTACACTGAAGCTTTCTTT.